The rows below give T cell receptor beta chains drawn from one sample of a study of radiation and T cells in renal cell carcinoma. Measured with immunoSEQ multiplex PCR; TCRdb has only the in-frame clones, and not every one. The repertoire includes some 50,000 clones, around 83% of them detected once, and about 31% sits in the top ten. The source material was blood, sampled from a patient whose treatment included radiotherapy and nephrectomy. The receptors derive from a woman in her 70s with renal cell carcinoma. Both conserved end residues are part of each CDR3. The order of the fields is clone size, J gene, D gene, V gene, CDR3 protein, CDR3 DNA. D genes are given only for firm matches. Expanded clones get a size class; other rows say once, few or many, or leave the size out.

>medium-sized|TRBJ1-1|NA|TRBV19
CASSTGNTEAFF
TGTGCCAGTTCGACTGGGAACACTGAAGCTTTCTTT
>NA|TRBJ1-5|TRBD1|TRBV9
CASSVGAGGSNQPQHF
TGTGCCAGCAGCGTAGGGGCAGGGGGAAGCAATCAGCCCCAGCATTTT
>NA|TRBJ2-7|NA|TRBV14
CASSQALGKGPYEQYF
TGTGCCAGCAGCCAAGCTCTGGGAAAGGGGCCCTACGAGCAGTACTTC
>NA|TRBJ1-4|NA|TRBV7-9
CASSLARGTNEKLFF
TGTGCCAGCAGCTTAGCACGGGGTACTAATGAAAAACTGTTTTTT
>few|TRBJ1-1|NA|TRBV14
CASRKSNTEAFF
TGTGCCAGCAGGAAGTCGAACACTGAAGCTTTCTTT
>NA|TRBJ2-7|NA|TRBV6-5
CASSFTGDLSGEQYF
TGTGCCAGCAGTTTTACAGGCGACCTAAGCGGCGAGCAGTACTTC
>NA|TRBJ1-3|TRBD1|TRBV6-6
CASHRTGSGNTIYF
TGTGCCAGTCATCGGACAGGCTCTGGAAACACCATATATTTT
>NA|TRBJ2-1|NA|TRBV5-1
CASSLESRVRDEQFF
TGCGCCAGCAGCTTGGAATCTAGGGTCAGGGATGAGCAGTTCTTC
>NA|TRBJ1-2|TRBD1|TRBV27
CASSFGEIPGDRTNYGYTF
TGTGCCAGCAGTTTTGGGGAGATTCCAGGGGACAGAACAAACTATGGCTACACCTTC
>few|TRBJ1-1|TRBD1|TRBV14
CASSQEPRGAEAFF
TGTGCCAGCAGCCAAGAGCCCAGGGGGGCTGAAGCTTTCTTT
>NA|TRBJ1-1|TRBD1|TRBV7-9
CASSLGGQAYTEAFF
TGTGCCAGCAGCTTAGGGGGACAGGCGTACACTGAAGCTTTCTTT
>NA|TRBJ1-2|NA|TRBV25-1
CASSELGDYGYTF
TGTGCCAGCAGTGAATTAGGAGACTATGGCTACACCTTC
>NA|TRBJ2-5|TRBD2|TRBV6-1
CASSETSGRDETQYF
TGTGCCAGCAGTGAGACTAGCGGGAGGGACGAGACCCAGTACTTC
>NA|TRBJ2-7|NA|TRBV5-6
CASSLGPWGYEQYF
TGTGCCAGCAGCTTGGGTCCTTGGGGGTACGAGCAGTACTTC
>NA|TRBJ1-4|TRBD1|TRBV18
CASSPGRTGVNEKLFF
TGTGCCAGCTCACCAGGGAGGACAGGTGTTAATGAAAAACTGTTTTTT
>NA|TRBJ2-7|NA|TRBV14
CASGRSSYEQYF
TGTGCCAGCGGCCGAAGCTCCTACGAGCAGTACTTC
>NA|TRBJ2-5|NA|TRBV6-4
CASSDSKLETQYF
TGTGCCAGCAGTGACTCGAAACTGGAGACCCAGTACTTC
>NA|TRBJ2-3|TRBD2|TRBV9
CASSVGAGGASTDTQYF
TGTGCCAGCAGCGTCGGAGCGGGAGGGGCTAGCACAGATACGCAGTATTTT
>NA|TRBJ2-3|NA|TRBV14
CASSQDLGDTQYF
TGTGCCAGCAGCCAAGATTTAGGAGATACGCAGTATTTT
>few|TRBJ1-5|NA|TRBV9
CASSVAGRSNQPQHF
TGTGCCAGCAGCGTAGCCGGACGGAGCAATCAGCCCCAGCATTTT
>NA|TRBJ1-1|NA|TRBV7-3
CASSLQQNTEAFF
TGTGCCAGCAGCCTACAGCAGAACACTGAAGCTTTCTTT
>NA|TRBJ2-1|NA|TRBV11-3
CASSFGSEQFF
TGTGCCAGCAGCTTCGGATCCGAGCAGTTCTTC
>NA|TRBJ2-7|NA|TRBV11-2
CASSLDQQGYEQYF
TGTGCCAGCAGCTTAGACCAACAGGGTTACGAGCAGTACTTC
>NA|TRBJ1-2|TRBD1|TRBV2
CASSPQRTGKGYTF
TGTGCCAGCAGTCCTCAACGGACAGGAAAAGGCTACACCTTC
>NA|TRBJ1-3|TRBD1|TRBV18
CASSPVLPTGDSGNTIYF
TGTGCCAGCTCACCGGTACTCCCCACAGGGGACTCTGGAAACACCATATATTTT
>once|TRBJ2-3|TRBD1|TRBV19
CASSIVGTGPDTQYF
TGTGCCAGTAGTATAGTGGGGACAGGGCCGGATACGCAGTATTTT
>NA|TRBJ1-2|TRBD1|TRBV10-3
CAISAEPLGQAAGGYTF
TGTGCCATCAGTGCCGAACCCTTGGGACAGGCGGCCGGGGGCTACACCTTC
>NA|TRBJ1-1|NA|TRBV19
CASSSRAMNTEAFF
TGTGCCAGTAGTTCCAGGGCTATGAACACTGAAGCTTTCTTT
>NA|TRBJ2-7|NA|TRBV6-5
CASSYDLRGYEQYF
TGTGCCAGCAGTTACGACCTTCGTGGGTACGAGCAGTACTTC
>NA|TRBJ1-2|NA|TRBV25-1
CASSTAYGYTF
TGTGCCAGCAGTACCGCCTATGGCTACACCTTC
>NA|TRBJ1-3|NA|TRBV18
CASSGGPGGNTIYF
TGTGCCAGCTCCGGCGGTCCGGGTGGAAACACCATATATTTT
>NA|TRBJ2-4|TRBD2|TRBV27
CASSPWSGSAVAKNIQYF
TGTGCCAGCAGTCCCTGGAGCGGGAGTGCGGTAGCCAAAAACATTCAGTACTTC
>once|TRBJ1-1|NA|TRBV19
CASSIGGRENTEAFF
TGTGCCAGTAGTATTGGTGGCAGAGAGAACACTGAAGCTTTCTTT
>NA|TRBJ1-1|NA|TRBV7-7
CASSKTPSTEAFF
TGTGCCAGCAGTAAGACACCATCCACCGAAGCTTTCTTT
>NA|TRBJ1-5|NA|TRBV2
CASSVTGFNNQPQHF
TGTGCCAGCAGCGTCACCGGATTTAACAATCAGCCCCAGCATTTT
>few|TRBJ2-1|NA|TRBV14
CASSQDLTGVPYNEQFF
TGTGCCAGCAGCCAAGATTTGACGGGAGTCCCCTACAATGAGCAGTTCTTC
>NA|TRBJ2-2|NA|TRBV29-1
CSVEQGSGELFF
TGCAGCGTTGAACAGGGGAGCGGGGAGCTGTTTTTT
>NA|TRBJ2-3|TRBD2|TRBV6-4
CASSRGGYTDTQYF
TGTGCCAGCTCCCGGGGGGGCTACACAGATACGCAGTATTTT
>once|TRBJ1-4|TRBD1|TRBV5-1
CASSRTGNNEKLFF
TGCGCCAGCAGCCGGACAGGAAATAATGAAAAACTGTTTTTT
>NA|TRBJ2-7|NA|TRBV2
CASSATVHEQYF
TGTGCCAGCAGTGCCACCGTCCACGAGCAGTACTTC
>NA|TRBJ1-1|TRBD1|TRBV5-1
CASSQQGGNTEAFF
TGCGCCAGCAGCCAACAGGGGGGGAACACTGAAGCTTTCTTT
>NA|TRBJ2-7|NA|TRBV16
CASSQGVEQYF
TGTGCCAGCAGCCAGGGGGTGGAGCAGTACTTC
>once|TRBJ2-3|NA|TRBV2
CASNPLGGGSTDTQYF
TGTGCCAGCAACCCTCTGGGGGGCGGTAGCACAGATACGCAGTATTTT
>NA|TRBJ1-2|TRBD1|TRBV19
CASSIGRTGDYGYTF
TGTGCCAGTAGTATAGGAAGGACAGGGGACTATGGCTACACCTTC
>once|TRBJ2-5|TRBD1|TRBV30
CAWLTGTGSETQYF
TGTGCCTGGCTCACCGGGACAGGGTCAGAGACCCAGTACTTC
>NA|TRBJ2-5|TRBD2|TRBV27
CASSGLAGYQETQYF
TGTGCCAGCAGTGGTCTAGCGGGTTACCAAGAGACCCAGTACTTC